This T cell receptor beta chain was observed in a study of T cells in Graves' hyperthyroidism and ophthalmopathy. Study-level findings and limits: Blood held most thyroid clonotypes expanded above 0.001 frequency. Separation of ophthalmopathy from stable hyperthyroidism was achieved by a 13 V-J model.

Amplified regions were TCR beta CDR3 sequences from RNA transcripts. Primed by the HTBI set, a first-round RT-PCR was run on the TCR CDR3. TCRdb reprocessed the multiplex PCR reads with MiXCR, giving one entry per CDR3 protein. The sample contains fewer than 650,000 distinct CDR3 sequences, approximately 15% of which appear only once. CDR1 is DFQATT, CDR2 SNEGSKA, per germline (reference sequence). V was trimmed by 6 bases and J by 5 bases, leaving 22 bases between them. The CDR3 totals 15 residues. The sample of blood was obtained at first hyperthyroidism diagnosis (before any ophthalmopathy symptoms). PBMCs were obtained from approximately 9.2 ml fresh peripheral blood. This clonotype was counted ten times or more. Its specificity is unknown.

The receptor comes from a woman aged 25 to 45 with Graves' hyperthyroidism that later progressed to Graves' ophthalmopathy. The sample was blood. The chain joins TRBV20-1 to TRBJ1-1; D is possibly TRBD1 (6 bases). The CDR3 loop is CSASPMAGGETEAFF. The CDR3 DNA reads as TGCAGTGCATCCCCCATGGCGGGGGGCGAGACTGAAGCTTTCTTT.